Listed here are 21 T cell receptor beta chains from one sample, sequenced in a study of glioma-infiltrating T cells after dendritic cell vaccination (dated by TCRdb to 2015 to 2016). Library preparation was by the immunoSEQ multiplex PCR assay. Sourced from immuneACCESS, this table was stored by TCRdb with only in-frame sequences that have V and J called. A share of the clones is absent; for the studies checked, an unresolved V gene accounts for under half, and the remainder has no known explanation. The sample table holds 93,000 or so clones, of which 75% to 85% were seen once. Approximately 6% of the sample is in the top ten clones. Material: blood, obtained before dendritic cell vaccination. These receptors came from a human donor with glioblastoma.

The rearrangement joins TRBV5-1 to TRBJ2-3; 11 nucleotides match TRBD2. Trimming took 4 bases from V and 5 from J; bases not matched to a gene: 9. Per the germline V gene, CDR1 is SGHRS and CDR2 is YFSETQ. There are 16 residues in the CDR3. CDR3 protein: CASSPTTSGNGDTQYF. The CDR3 nucleotides are TGCGCCAGCAGCCCAACGACTAGCGGGAATGGAGATACGCAGTATTTT. Full variable domain (outside the CDR3, taken from reference TRBV5-1 and TRBJ2-3): KAGVTQTPRYLIKTRGQQVTLSCSPISGHRSVSWYQQTPGQGLQFLFEYFSETQRNKGNFPGRFSGRQFSNSRSEMNVSTLELGDSALYLCASSPTTSGNGDTQYFGPGTRLTVL.

The rearrangement uses TRBV9 and TRBJ1-2; a possible D gene is TRBD1 (5 bases). Trimming pared 0 bases from V and 3 bases from J, leaving 12 bases between. Germline values: CDR1 SGDLS, CDR2 YYNGEE. The CDR3 consists of 15 residues. The CDR3 DNA reads as TGTGCCAGCAGCGTAGGAAAGGGGTCCCACTATGGCTACACCTTC. Its translation is CASSVGKGSHYGYTF.

This clone appeared a few times. J is TRBJ1-2 and V is TRBV10-3, with a weak D call TRBD1 (6 bases). V gave up 6 bases and J gave up 4 bases, with 15 bases separating them. The CDR3 runs 14 residues. Germline CDR1 is ENHRY and CDR2 is SYGVKD. CDR3 amino acids: CAIRGGQPFYGYTF. CDR3 nucleotides: TGTGCCATCAGAGGTGGACAGCCCTTCTATGGCTACACCTTC.

The chain combines TRBV7-9 with TRBJ2-7, with 10 bases lining up with TRBD1. This CDR3 contains 14 residues. From germline, CDR1 is SEHNR and CDR2 FQNEAQ (reference sequence). V lost 4 bases to trimming and J lost 6 bases; unmatched junction nucleotides: 6. The CDR3 spells CASSSMTGGREQYF. The DNA for the CDR3 is TGTGCCAGCAGCTCCATGACAGGGGGCCGCGAGCAGTACTTC.

The rearrangement links TRBV25-1 to TRBJ1-2; D call uncertain. Germline values: CDR1 MGHDK, CDR2 SYGVNS. The V end was cut by 1 base, the J end by 4 bases, with 10 bases between. The CDR3 totals 14 residues. The CDR3 loop is CASSEFRGAYGYTF. As DNA, the CDR3 is TGTGCCAGCAGTGAATTTAGAGGAGCCTATGGCTACACCTTC.

As concerns this clone: The junction departs from the called germline gene at one end, perhaps through a read error. The V and J genes are TRBV30 and TRBJ2-7; D ambiguous. CDR1 and CDR2 (germline): GTSNPN, SVGIG (reference sequence). CDR3 length: 10 residues. The CDR3: CACKTLRVTF. The DNA for the CDR3 is TGTGCCTGTAAGACTCTCAGAGTTACGTTC. The full variable domain, completed using reference TRBV30 and TRBJ2-7, is SQTIHQWPATLVQPVGSPLSLECTVEGTSNPNLYWYRQAAGRGLQLLFYSVGIGQISSEVPQNLSASRPQDRQFILSSKKLLLSDSGFYLCACKTLRVTFGPGTRLTVT.

The chain combines TRBV18 with TRBJ1-2, with TRBD1 matching 10 bases. Germline V lookup: CDR1 KGHSH, CDR2 LQKENI. J gave up 0 bases and V 3 bases, and 1 base lay outside the gene matches. This CDR3 contains 15 residues. The chain's CDR3 is CASSPDRGANYGYTF. The CDR3 DNA reads as TGTGCCAGCTCACCGGACAGGGGGGCTAACTATGGCTACACCTTC. Full variable domain (rest looked up from reference TRBV18 and TRBJ1-2): NAGVMQNPRHLVRRRGQEARLRCSPMKGHSHVYWYRQLPEEGLKFMVYLQKENIIDESGMPKERFSAEFPKEGPSILRIQQVVRGDSAAYFCASSPDRGANYGYTFGSGTRLTVV.

This chain joins TRBV5-1 and TRBJ1-1; 7 bases align to TRBD1. CDR1 and CDR2 from the germline V gene are SGHRS and YFSETQ. The CDR3 extends over 14 amino acids. V gave up 4 bases and J gave up 1 base; unmatched junction bases: 4. The CDR3 bases are TGCGCCAGCAGCCAGGGACAGCCGAACACTGAAGCTTTCTTT. Amino acids: CASSQGQPNTEAFF.

V gene TRBV28 combines with J gene TRBJ2-1; weak D call: TRBD2 (5 bases). Trimming took off 2 bases at V and 0 bases at J, with 5 bases between the two ends. The V gene's germline CDR1 is MDHEN and CDR2 SYDVKM. This CDR3 comprises 14 residues. The CDR3 region is CASSLGSSYNEQFF. DNA for the CDR3: TGTGCCAGCAGTTTAGGGAGCTCCTACAATGAGCAGTTCTTC.

This clone was seen a handful of times. The CDR3 is CASSLAQGGIQYF. CDR3 coding DNA: TGTGCCAGCAGCTTAGCCCAGGGGGGAATTCAGTACTTC. The chain employs TRBV11-3 and TRBJ2-4; D possibly corresponds to TRBD1 (7 bases). This CDR3 spans 13 amino acids. Germline CDR1 and CDR2: SGHNT and YENEEA. V was shortened by 1 base and J by 10 bases, with 11 bases between the two germline ends.

The chain uses TRBV19 and TRBJ1-3; D is undetermined. V lost 5 bases to trimming and J lost 0 bases, with 11 bases between them. The CDR3 runs to 15 residues. From germline, CDR1 is LNHDA and CDR2 SQIVND (reference sequence). This CDR3 reads CASSLTADSGNTIYF. CDR3 DNA sequence: TGTGCCAGTAGTTTAACAGCTGACTCTGGAAACACCATATATTTT.

The V gene is TRBV5-1, the J gene TRBJ2-7, with 7 nucleotides matching TRBD1. The germline gives CDR1 SGHRS, CDR2 YFSETQ. This CDR3 comprises 14 residues. Trimming took 4 bases from V and 7 from J; bases not matched to a gene: 11. The DNA for the CDR3 is TGCGCCAGCAGCGACCGGACAGGTCGGCAAGAGCAGTACTTC. Translating it yields CASSDRTGRQEQYF. The variable domain in full, with the rest retrieved from reference TRBV5-1 and TRBJ2-7, is KAGVTQTPRYLIKTRGQQVTLSCSPISGHRSVSWYQQTPGQGLQFLFEYFSETQRNKGNFPGRFSGRQFSNSRSEMNVSTLELGDSALYLCASSDRTGRQEQYFGPGTRLTVT.

The chain couples TRBV19 to TRBJ2-5, with 10 bases that match TRBD2. Trimming cost V 4 bases and J 5 bases; bases outside gene matches: 7. Germline V gene sequence: CDR1 LNHDA, CDR2 SQIVND (reference sequence). The CDR3 extends over 15 amino acids. The CDR3 DNA sequence: TGTGCCAGTAGTACCGTAGCGGGGGGTTATGAGACCCAGTACTTC. It specifies CASSTVAGGYETQYF.

The V and J genes are TRBV6-5 and TRBJ1-3, with 12 bases fitting TRBD1. V dropped 6 bases and J dropped 7; count of bases not matched to a gene: 4. The V gene's germline CDR1 is MNHEY and CDR2 SVGAGI. This CDR3 comprises 14 residues. The CDR3 DNA is TGTGCCAGCAGCTCGGGACAGGGGGCCAACACCATATATTTT. Protein sequence: CASSSGQGANTIYF.

This sequence joins TRBV28 and TRBJ2-3; D possibly corresponds to TRBD2 (7 bases). Trimming left V 3 bases short and J 3 bases short, with 10 bases between. The CDR3 loop spans 14 amino acids. Germline assignment: CDR1 MDHEN and CDR2 SYDVKM. The CDR3 reads CASSLGGPTDTQYF. The CDR3 nucleotides are TGTGCCAGCAGTTTGGGGGGGCCAACAGATACGCAGTATTTT.

J is TRBJ1-6 and V is TRBV2; 7 nucleotides align to TRBD1. The germline V gene encodes CDR1 SNHLY and CDR2 FYNNEI. The CDR3 is 16 residues long. V gave up 6 bases and J gave up 5 bases; unmatched junction bases: 10. The CDR3 DNA reads as TGTGCCAGCAGAAGACCGGGACAGAATGATAATTCACCCCTCCACTTT. Protein: CASRRPGQNDNSPLHF.

CDR3 coding DNA: TGTGCCAGCAGTCGACAGGGGGGAGAGACCCAGTACTTC. This sequence encodes CASSRQGGETQYF. The chain carries TRBV6-4 and TRBJ2-5, with 9 bases fitting TRBD1. The CDR3 covers 13 residues. Germline-derived CDR1 and CDR2 are MRHNA and SNTAGT. Trimming cost V 5 bases and J 4 bases; bases outside gene matches: 2.

CDR3 DNA: TGTGCCAGCAGTGGCGGACAGTGGGAAAAACTGTTTTTT. Translated: CASSGGQWEKLFF. The rearrangement links TRBV28 to TRBJ1-4; D perhaps matches TRBD1 (6 bases). CDR3 size: 13 residues. Between the trimmed V and J ends, which lost 5 bases and 8 bases, there was a span of 12 bases. CDR1 is MDHEN and CDR2 is SYDVKM in the germline V gene.

This chain joins TRBV6-1 and TRBJ2-7, with 10 bases aligning to TRBD1. The CDR3 runs to 14 residues. J lost 2 bases, V lost 7 bases, and 5 bases had no gene match. Germline V lookup: CDR1 MNHNS, CDR2 SASEGT. CDR3 sequence (DNA): TGTGCCAGCACCCCGGACAGGGGGGCCTACGAGCAGTACTTC. It encodes CASTPDRGAYEQYF.

The CDR3 loop is CASSSWTGNNSPLHF. Here the CDR3 DNA reads TGCGCCAGCAGCTCTTGGACAGGGAATAATTCACCCCTCCACTTT. The genes are TRBV5-1 and TRBJ1-6, with 8 bases matching TRBD1. CDR1 SGHRS and CDR2 YFSETQ come from the germline V gene. This CDR3 has 15 residues. With 3 bases clipped from V and 5 bases from J, the junction kept 4 bases outside the gene matches.

V is TRBV6-1 and J is TRBJ1-5; 7 bases agree with TRBD1. The CDR3 spans 16 residues. In germline, CDR1 is MNHNS, CDR2 SASEGT. J lost 1 base, V lost 0 bases, and 3 bases had no gene match. The CDR3, as DNA: TGTGCCAGCAGTGAAGCGACAGGGTTAAGCAATCAGCCCCAGCATTTT. The encoded protein is CASSEATGLSNQPQHF.